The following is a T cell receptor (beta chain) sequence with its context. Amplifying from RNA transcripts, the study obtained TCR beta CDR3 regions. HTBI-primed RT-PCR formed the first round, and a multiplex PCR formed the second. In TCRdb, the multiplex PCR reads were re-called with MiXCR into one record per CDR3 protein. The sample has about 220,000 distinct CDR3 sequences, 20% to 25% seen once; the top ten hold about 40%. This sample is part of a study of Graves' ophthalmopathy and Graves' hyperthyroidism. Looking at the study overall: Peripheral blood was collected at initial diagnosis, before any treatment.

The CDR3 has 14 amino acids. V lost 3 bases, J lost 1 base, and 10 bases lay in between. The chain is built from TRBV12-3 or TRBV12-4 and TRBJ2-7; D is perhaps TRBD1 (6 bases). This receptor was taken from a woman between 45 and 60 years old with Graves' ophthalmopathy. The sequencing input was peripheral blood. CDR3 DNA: TGTGCCAGCAGTTTCTTACAGGGATCCTACGAGCAGTACTTC. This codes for CASSFLQGSYEQYF.